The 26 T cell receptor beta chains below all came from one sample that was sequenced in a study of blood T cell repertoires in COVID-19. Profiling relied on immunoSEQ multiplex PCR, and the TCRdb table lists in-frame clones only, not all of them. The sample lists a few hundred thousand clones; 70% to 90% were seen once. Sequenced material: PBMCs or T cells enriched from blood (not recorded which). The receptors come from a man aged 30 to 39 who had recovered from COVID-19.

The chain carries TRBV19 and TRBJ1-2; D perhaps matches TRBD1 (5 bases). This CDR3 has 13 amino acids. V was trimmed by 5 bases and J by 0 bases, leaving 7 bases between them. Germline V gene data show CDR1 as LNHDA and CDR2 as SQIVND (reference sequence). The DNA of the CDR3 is TGTGCCAGTAGTTACAGGTCTAACTATGGCTACACCTTC. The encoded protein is CASSYRSNYGYTF.

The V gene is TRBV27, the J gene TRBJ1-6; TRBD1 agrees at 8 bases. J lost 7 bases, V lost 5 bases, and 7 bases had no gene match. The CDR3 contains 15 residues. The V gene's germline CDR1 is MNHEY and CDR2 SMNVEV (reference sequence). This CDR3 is CASSPSDRDNSPLHF. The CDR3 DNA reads TGTGCCAGCAGTCCATCGGACAGGGACAATTCACCCCTCCACTTT.

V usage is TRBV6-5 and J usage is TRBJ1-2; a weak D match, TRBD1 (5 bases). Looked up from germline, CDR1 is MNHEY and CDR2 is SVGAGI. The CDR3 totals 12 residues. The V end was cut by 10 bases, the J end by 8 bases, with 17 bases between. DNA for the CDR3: TGTGCCACCAGACCGGGACTAAAAGGCTACACCTTC. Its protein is CATRPGLKGYTF.

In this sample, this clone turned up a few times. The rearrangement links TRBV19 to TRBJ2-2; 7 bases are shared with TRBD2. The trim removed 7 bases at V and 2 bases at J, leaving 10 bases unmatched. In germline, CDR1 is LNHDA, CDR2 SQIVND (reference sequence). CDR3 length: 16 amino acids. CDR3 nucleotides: TGTGCCAGTACCTGGGGCGCTAGCGGTAACACCGGGGAGCTGTTTTTT. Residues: CASTWGASGNTGELFF.

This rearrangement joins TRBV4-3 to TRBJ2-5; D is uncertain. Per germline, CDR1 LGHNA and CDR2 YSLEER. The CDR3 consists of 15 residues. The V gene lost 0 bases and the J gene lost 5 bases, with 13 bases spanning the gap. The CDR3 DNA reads TGCGCCAGCAGCCAAGATCGCCTACCTCGGGAGACCCAGTACTTC. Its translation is CASSQDRLPRETQYF.

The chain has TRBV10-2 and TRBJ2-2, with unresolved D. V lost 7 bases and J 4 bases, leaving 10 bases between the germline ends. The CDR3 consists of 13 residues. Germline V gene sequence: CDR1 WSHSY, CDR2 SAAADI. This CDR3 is CASMGRRTGELFF. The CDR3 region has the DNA TGCGCCAGCATGGGCAGGCGCACCGGGGAGCTGTTTTTT.

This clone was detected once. CDR3 bases: TGTGCCTGGAGTGATTTTGTAGGAGACAGGGGGTCGAACACCGGGGAGCTGTTTTTT. Protein sequence: CAWSDFVGDRGSNTGELFF. The chain joins TRBV30 to TRBJ2-2, with 9 bases that match TRBD1. V lost 1 base to trimming and J lost 0 bases; unmatched junction nucleotides: 12. This CDR3 is 19 amino acids long. The germline gives CDR1 GTSNPN, CDR2 SVGIG (reference sequence).

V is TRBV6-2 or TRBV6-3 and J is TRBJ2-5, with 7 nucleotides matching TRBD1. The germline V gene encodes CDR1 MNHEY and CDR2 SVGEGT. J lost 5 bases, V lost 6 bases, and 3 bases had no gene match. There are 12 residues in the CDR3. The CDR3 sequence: CASSPQGETQYF. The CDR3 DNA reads TGTGCCAGCAGCCCACAGGGGGAGACCCAGTACTTC.

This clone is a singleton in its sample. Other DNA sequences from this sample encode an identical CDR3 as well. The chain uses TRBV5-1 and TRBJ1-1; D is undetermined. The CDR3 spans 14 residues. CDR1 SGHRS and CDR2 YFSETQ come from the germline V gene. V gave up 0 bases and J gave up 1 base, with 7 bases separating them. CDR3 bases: TGCGCCAGCAGCTTGGCCCCCGGGAACACTGAAGCTTTCTTT. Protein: CASSLAPGNTEAFF.

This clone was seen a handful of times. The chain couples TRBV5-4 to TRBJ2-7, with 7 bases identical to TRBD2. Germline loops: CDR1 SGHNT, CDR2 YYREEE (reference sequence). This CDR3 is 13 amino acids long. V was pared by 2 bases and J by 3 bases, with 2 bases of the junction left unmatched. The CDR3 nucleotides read TGTGCCAGCAGCTTTTCTAGCGGCTACGAGCAGTACTTC. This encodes CASSFSSGYEQYF.

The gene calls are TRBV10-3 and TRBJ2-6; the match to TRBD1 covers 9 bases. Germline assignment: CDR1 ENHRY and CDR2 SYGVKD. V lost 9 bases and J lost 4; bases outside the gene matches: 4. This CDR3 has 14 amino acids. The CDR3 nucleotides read TGTGCCATACAGGGGGCGCAAGGGGCCAACGTCCTGACTTTC. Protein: CAIQGAQGANVLTF.

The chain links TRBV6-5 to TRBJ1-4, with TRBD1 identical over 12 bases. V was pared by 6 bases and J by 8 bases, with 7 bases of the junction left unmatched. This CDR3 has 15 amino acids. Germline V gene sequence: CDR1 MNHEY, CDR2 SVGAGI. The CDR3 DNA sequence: TGTGCCAGCAGGCCGGGGGACAGGGGGCACGAAAAACTGTTTTTT. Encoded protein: CASRPGDRGHEKLFF.

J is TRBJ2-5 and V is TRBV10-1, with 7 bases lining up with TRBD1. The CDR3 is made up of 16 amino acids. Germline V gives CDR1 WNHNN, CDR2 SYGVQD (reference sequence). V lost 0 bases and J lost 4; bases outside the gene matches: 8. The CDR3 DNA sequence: TGCGCCAGCAGTGAGTCACAGGGGATTGAGGGAGAGACCCAGTACTTC. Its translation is CASSESQGIEGETQYF.

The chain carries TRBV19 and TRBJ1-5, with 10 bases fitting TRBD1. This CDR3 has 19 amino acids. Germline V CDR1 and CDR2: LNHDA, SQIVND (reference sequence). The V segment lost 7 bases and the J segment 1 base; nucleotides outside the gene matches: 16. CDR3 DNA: TGTGCCAGTACCTCCCCTCCGGGACAGGGGCCCCCAAGCAATCAGCCCCAGCATTTT. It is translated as CASTSPPGQGPPSNQPQHF.

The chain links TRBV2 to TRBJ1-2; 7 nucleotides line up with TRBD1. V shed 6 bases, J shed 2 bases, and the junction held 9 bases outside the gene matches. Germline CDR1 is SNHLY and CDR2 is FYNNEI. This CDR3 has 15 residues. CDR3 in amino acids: CASSLYGQDNYGYTF. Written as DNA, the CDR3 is TGTGCCAGCAGCCTATACGGACAGGACAACTATGGCTACACCTTC.

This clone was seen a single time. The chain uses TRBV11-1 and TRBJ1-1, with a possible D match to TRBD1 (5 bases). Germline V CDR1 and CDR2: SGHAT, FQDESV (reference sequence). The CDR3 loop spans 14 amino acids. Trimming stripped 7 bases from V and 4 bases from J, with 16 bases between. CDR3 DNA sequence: TGTGCCAGCAACAAGTACCAGGGTGGCACTGAAGCTTTCTTT. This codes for CASNKYQGGTEAFF.

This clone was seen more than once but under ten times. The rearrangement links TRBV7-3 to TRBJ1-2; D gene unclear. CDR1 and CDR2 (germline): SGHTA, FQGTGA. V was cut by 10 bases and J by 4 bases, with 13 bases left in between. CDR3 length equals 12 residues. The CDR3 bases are TGTGCCACGGGAGACCGAGGCTATGGCTACACCTTC. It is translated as CATGDRGYGYTF.

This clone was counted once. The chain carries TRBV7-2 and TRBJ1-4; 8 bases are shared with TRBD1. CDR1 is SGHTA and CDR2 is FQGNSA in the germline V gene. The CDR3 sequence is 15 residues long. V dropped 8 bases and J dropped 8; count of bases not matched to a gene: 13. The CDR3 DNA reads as TGTGCCAGCGGCCCCCTTTCAGGGGGCCGAGAAAAACTGTTTTTT. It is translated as CASGPLSGGREKLFF.

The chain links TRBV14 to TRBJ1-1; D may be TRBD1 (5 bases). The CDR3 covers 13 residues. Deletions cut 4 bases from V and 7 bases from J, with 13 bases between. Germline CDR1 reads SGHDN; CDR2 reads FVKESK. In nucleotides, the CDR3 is TGTGCCAGCAGCCGACCGCAGGGAAGTGAAGCTTTCTTT. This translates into CASSRPQGSEAFF.

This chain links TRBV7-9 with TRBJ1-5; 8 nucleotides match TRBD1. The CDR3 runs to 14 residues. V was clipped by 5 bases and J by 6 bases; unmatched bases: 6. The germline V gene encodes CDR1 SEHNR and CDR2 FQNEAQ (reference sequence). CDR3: CASSLDGQGQPQHF. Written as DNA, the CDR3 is TGTGCCAGCAGCCTGGACGGACAGGGTCAGCCCCAGCATTTT.

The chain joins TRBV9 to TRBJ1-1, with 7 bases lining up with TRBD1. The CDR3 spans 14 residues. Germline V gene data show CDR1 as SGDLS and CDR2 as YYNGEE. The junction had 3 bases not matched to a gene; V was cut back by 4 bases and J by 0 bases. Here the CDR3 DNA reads TGTGCCAGCAGCATGGGACAGATGAACACTGAAGCTTTCTTT. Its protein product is CASSMGQMNTEAFF. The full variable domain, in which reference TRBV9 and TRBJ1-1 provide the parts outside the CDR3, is DSGVTQTPKHLITATGQRVTLRCSPRSGDLSVYWYQQSLDQGLQFLIQYYNGEERAKGNILERFSAQQFPDLHSELNLSSLELGDSALYFCASSMGQMNTEAFFGQGTRLTVV.

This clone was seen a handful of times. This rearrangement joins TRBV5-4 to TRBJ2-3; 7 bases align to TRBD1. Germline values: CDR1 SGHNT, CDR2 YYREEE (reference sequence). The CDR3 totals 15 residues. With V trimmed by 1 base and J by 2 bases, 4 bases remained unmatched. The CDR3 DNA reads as TGTGCCAGCAGCTTGCAAGGGGGCTACACAGATACGCAGTATTTT. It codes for CASSLQGGYTDTQYF.

The CDR3 DNA reads as TGTGCCTGGACCACACAGGAGAGGAATTCACCCCTCCACTTT. Protein product: CAWTTQERNSPLHF. The V gene is TRBV30, the J gene TRBJ1-6; tentative D call: TRBD1 (5 bases). Trimming took off 4 bases at V and 7 bases at J, with 14 bases between the two ends. CDR1 is GTSNPN and CDR2 is SVGIG in the germline V gene (reference sequence). This CDR3 spans 14 amino acids.

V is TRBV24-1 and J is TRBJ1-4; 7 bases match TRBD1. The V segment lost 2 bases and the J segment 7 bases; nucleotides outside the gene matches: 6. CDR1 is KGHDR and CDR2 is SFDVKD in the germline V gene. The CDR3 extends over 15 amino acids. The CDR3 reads CATSDWTGRTEKLFF. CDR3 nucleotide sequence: TGTGCCACCAGTGATTGGACAGGCCGAACTGAAAAACTGTTTTTT.

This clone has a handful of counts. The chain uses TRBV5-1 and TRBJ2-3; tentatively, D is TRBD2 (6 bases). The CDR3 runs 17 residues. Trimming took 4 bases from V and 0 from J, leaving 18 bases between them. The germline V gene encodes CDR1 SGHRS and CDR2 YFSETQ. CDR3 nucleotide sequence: TGCGCCAGCAGCCTCCCACTTAGACTAGAGAGCACAGATACGCAGTATTTT. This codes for CASSLPLRLESTDTQYF.

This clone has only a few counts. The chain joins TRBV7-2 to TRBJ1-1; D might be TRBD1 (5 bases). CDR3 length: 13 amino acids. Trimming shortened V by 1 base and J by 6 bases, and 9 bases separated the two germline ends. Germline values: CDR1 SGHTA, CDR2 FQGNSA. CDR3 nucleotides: TGTGCCAGCAGCTTAGGGTCAGGGCCTGAAGCTTTCTTT. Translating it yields CASSLGSGPEAFF.